This T cell receptor (beta chain) came from a study of blood T cell repertoires in COVID-19. Germline lookup yields CDR1 DFQATT and CDR2 SNEGSKA (reference sequence). The CDR3 is 14 amino acids. V dropped 3 bases and J dropped 5; count of bases not matched to a gene: 5. Assay used: immunoSEQ multiplex PCR; TCRdb lists only in-frame clones, some missing. In the table there are roughly 330,000 clones, just over 85% of which are singletons. The rearrangement links TRBV20-1 to TRBJ2-2; TRBD2 aligns across 8 bases. The sequenced material came from PBMCs or T cells enriched from blood (not recorded which). The clonotype originates from a woman in her late teens or twenties who had recovered from COVID-19. The CDR3 loop reads CSASKGLGTGELFF. In DNA, the CDR3 is TGCAGTGCTAGTAAGGGACTAGGGACCGGGGAGCTGTTTTTT.